The 30 T cell receptor beta chains reported below all come from one sample, sequenced in a study of T cells after yellow fever vaccination. TCRdb processed the 5' RACE reads anew with MiXCR; each CDR3 protein has one entry. The sample has hundreds of thousands of distinct CDR3 sequences; 12% are singletons. The source was CD4+ T cells sorted from PBMCs, collected 15 days after the yellow fever booster vaccination. Every receptor here comes from a man aged 18 to 30 who received the YFV17D yellow fever vaccine.

J is TRBJ2-5 and V is TRBV20-1, with 7 positions matching TRBD1. The CDR3 sequence is 14 residues long. The V gene's germline CDR1 is DFQATT and CDR2 SNEGSKA (reference sequence). Trimming at V came to 6 bases and at J to 5 bases, leaving 12 bases not matched to a gene. The DNA of the CDR3 is TGCAGTGCGTACAAGACAGGGTATCTTGAGACCCAGTACTTC. It is translated as CSAYKTGYLETQYF.

This clonotype was observed many times. The CDR3 reads CASSTGGAYEQYF. The CDR3, as DNA: TGTGCCAGCAGCACAGGGGGGGCCTACGAGCAGTACTTC. The J gene is TRBJ2-7, the V gene TRBV28; tentatively, D is TRBD1 (8 bases). The germline V gene has CDR1 MDHEN and CDR2 SYDVKM. V lost 6 bases and J lost 2, with 11 bases in between. This CDR3 contains 13 residues.

This chain connects TRBV7-2 to TRBJ1-4; 8 positions agree with TRBD1. The CDR3 is 15 amino acids. The V segment lost 3 bases and the J segment 6 bases; nucleotides outside the gene matches: 6. Germline V gene sequence: CDR1 SGHTA, CDR2 FQGNSA. The CDR3 nucleotides are TGTGCCAGCAGCTTGGATCAGGGGGCGCATGAAAAACTGTTTTTT. This codes for CASSLDQGAHEKLFF.

This clonotype has just a few counts. This chain uses TRBV6-5 with TRBJ1-5; the D gene is possibly TRBD1 (5 bases). CDR1 and CDR2 from the germline V gene are MNHEY and SVGAGI. CDR3 length equals 14 residues. V was shortened by 3 bases and J by 4 bases, with 10 bases between the two germline ends. The DNA for the CDR3 is TGTGCCAGCAGTTATCAGGGTTGGAATCAGCCCCAGCATTTT. It codes for CASSYQGWNQPQHF.

The gene calls are TRBV9 and TRBJ1-3; tentatively, D is TRBD1 (5 bases). CDR1 and CDR2 (germline): SGDLS, YYNGEE. The V and J ends lost 3 bases and 2 bases respectively, with 12 bases between them. The CDR3 extends over 15 amino acids. As DNA, the CDR3 is TGTGCCAGCAGCGGACCGCAGGGTACTGGAAACACCATATATTTT. This encodes CASSGPQGTGNTIYF. The entire variable domain, with the rest obtained from reference TRBV9 and TRBJ1-3, is as follows: DSGVTQTPKHLITATGQRVTLRCSPRSGDLSVYWYQQSLDQGLQFLIQYYNGEERAKGNILERFSAQQFPDLHSELNLSSLELGDSALYFCASSGPQGTGNTIYFGEGSWLTVV.

This clonotype was detected only a few times. V gene TRBV7-9 combines with J gene TRBJ2-3; tentatively, D is TRBD2 (6 bases). The germline CDR1 and CDR2 sequences are SEHNR and FQNEAQ (reference sequence). Trimming took 5 bases from V and 4 from J, leaving 13 bases between them. CDR3 size: 14 residues. DNA for the CDR3: TGTGCCAGCAGCCCCACGGGCGGGGCAGATACGCAGTATTTT. It encodes CASSPTGGADTQYF.

V is TRBV19 and J is TRBJ1-5; a possible D gene is TRBD1 (6 bases). Germline CDR1 LNHDA, CDR2 SQIVND (reference sequence). The V end lost 5 bases, the J end lost 3 bases, and 20 bases lay between the germline ends. The CDR3 totals 17 residues. CDR3 bases: TGTGCCAGTAGTCCAAACGTCCCGGGGGCTAACAATCAGCCCCAGCATTTT. Its translation is CASSPNVPGANNQPQHF.

This clonotype has just a few counts. The chain employs TRBV12-3 or TRBV12-4 and TRBJ1-2; D remains unclear. Trimming left V 5 bases short and J 0 bases short, with 16 bases between. The CDR3 consists of 16 residues. The CDR3 coding sequence is TGTGCCAGCAGTGCCTTCCGACGGATAGCTAACTATGGCTACACCTTC. This gives the protein CASSAFRRIANYGYTF.

This clonotype occurred many times. V is TRBV29-1 and J is TRBJ2-3, with D possibly matching TRBD1 (5 bases). Between the trimmed V and J ends, which lost 7 bases and 0 bases, there was a span of 14 bases. The CDR3 runs to 14 residues. CDR1 is SQVTM, CDR2 ANQGSEA, per germline. In DNA form, the CDR3 reads TGCAGCGCACGGACACTTTGGAGCACAGATACGCAGTATTTT. Residues: CSARTLWSTDTQYF.

The chain links TRBV2 to TRBJ2-2; a weak D match, TRBD2 (6 bases). Trimming removed 6 bases at V and 7 bases at J, with 6 bases between. CDR1 SNHLY and CDR2 FYNNEI come from the germline V gene. This CDR3 comprises 11 residues. The DNA of the CDR3 is TGTGCCAGCAGCGGGAGCGGGGAGCTGTTTTTT. Residues: CASSGSGELFF.

This clonotype was seen a handful of times. The chain recombines TRBV6-6 with TRBJ1-1; weak D call: TRBD1 (5 bases). Germline CDR1 reads MNHNY; CDR2 reads SVGAGI (reference sequence). With 2 bases removed from V and 4 bases from J, the gap between germline ends came to 11 bases. The CDR3 spans 14 residues. CDR3 in amino acids: CASSYPGGSTEAFF. In nucleotides, the CDR3 is TGTGCCAGCAGTTACCCGGGGGGTAGCACTGAAGCTTTCTTT.

This chain connects TRBV5-4 to TRBJ1-2; D gene ambiguous. Germline CDR1 is SGHNT and CDR2 is YYREEE (reference sequence). Trimming shortened V by 3 bases and J by 4 bases, and 13 bases separated the two germline ends. The CDR3 runs 14 residues. The DNA of the CDR3 is TGTGCCAGCAGCTCACACGGGGTGACCTATGGCTACACCTTC. This gives the protein CASSSHGVTYGYTF.

In its sample, this clonotype was seen many times. This rearrangement joins TRBV29-1 to TRBJ2-2; 13 bases line up with TRBD2. Germline CDR1 reads SQVTM; CDR2 reads ANQGSEA. J was trimmed by 6 bases and V by 6 bases; bases with no gene match: 4. The CDR3 extends over 14 amino acids. The CDR3 protein is CSVSGTSGAGELFF. In DNA form, the CDR3 reads TGCAGCGTATCCGGGACTAGCGGGGCCGGGGAGCTGTTTTTT.

This clonotype was seen ten or more times. The V call is TRBV2, the J call TRBJ2-7, with D perhaps matching TRBD1 (6 bases). V was shortened by 3 bases and J by 2 bases, with 11 bases between the two germline ends. The CDR3 is 14 amino acids. The V gene's germline CDR1 is SNHLY and CDR2 FYNNEI. CDR3 DNA: TGTGCCAGCAGTGAGGGACACGGCACCTACGAGCAGTACGTC. Its translation is CASSEGHGTYEQYV.

This clonotype has just a few counts. This chain uses TRBV4-3 with TRBJ1-6, with D hard to call. Trimming cost V 6 bases and J 6 bases, with 12 bases left between them. Germline lookup yields CDR1 LGHNA and CDR2 YSLEER. The CDR3 is 14 residues long. CDR3 residues: CASRIRSPNSPLHF. The CDR3 nucleotides read TGCGCCAGCAGAATCAGGAGCCCTAATTCACCCCTCCACTTT.

The rearrangement joins TRBV27 to TRBJ1-5; D is unresolved. This CDR3 is 16 amino acids long. Germline-derived CDR1 and CDR2 are MNHEY and SMNVEV (reference sequence). The V gene lost 1 base and the J gene lost 3 bases, with 13 bases spanning the gap. CDR3 in DNA: TGTGCCAGCAGTTTATGGGCGTTCGTCCCCAATCAGCCCCAGCATTTT. As protein: CASSLWAFVPNQPQHF.

This rearrangement joins TRBV5-5 to TRBJ2-7; D is unclear. V was shortened by 9 bases and J by 5 bases, with 6 bases between the two germline ends. CDR1 and CDR2 (germline): SGHKS, YYEKEE (reference sequence). The CDR3 sequence is 9 residues long. The CDR3 sequence is CATRHEQYV. DNA of the CDR3: TGTGCCACCCGGCACGAGCAGTACGTC.

This clonotype appeared a few times. This chain joins TRBV7-2 and TRBJ1-4, with D maybe TRBD1 (5 bases). CDR3 length equals 15 residues. Trimming shortened V by 2 bases and J by 8 bases, and 15 bases separated the two germline ends. Germline lookup yields CDR1 SGHTA and CDR2 FQGNSA. The CDR3 region is CASSLWGLRREKLFF. CDR3 nucleotides: TGTGCCAGCAGCTTATGGGGGTTGAGACGCGAAAAACTGTTTTTT.

This clonotype has only a few counts. V usage is TRBV28 and J usage is TRBJ1-5; 8 positions match TRBD1. The germline V gene encodes CDR1 MDHEN and CDR2 SYDVKM. The CDR3 consists of 13 residues. Unmatched junction bases numbered 7, after V lost 6 bases and J lost 9 bases. The CDR3 is CASSPTGARPQHF. CDR3 coding DNA: TGTGCCAGCAGCCCGACAGGGGCCCGGCCCCAGCATTTT.

This clonotype was detected only a few times. J is TRBJ2-2 and V is TRBV7-2; D is possibly TRBD1 or TRBD2 (5 bases each). This CDR3 comprises 13 residues. The germline V and J ends were trimmed by 7 bases and 7 bases, with 13 bases remaining between them. Per germline, CDR1 SGHTA and CDR2 FQGNSA. DNA for the CDR3: TGTGCCAGCACCGAGAGGGGTGTCGGGGAGCTGTTTTTT. This gives the protein CASTERGVGELFF.

This rearrangement joins TRBV18 to TRBJ2-6; D ambiguous. The CDR3 is made up of 14 amino acids. Germline CDR1 is KGHSH and CDR2 is LQKENI. V lost 5 bases and J lost 3, with 8 bases in between. CDR3 sequence reads: CASSSPIGANVLTF. In nucleotides, the CDR3 is TGTGCCAGCTCATCCCCGATTGGGGCCAACGTCCTGACTTTC.

The rearrangement links TRBV15 to TRBJ1-3; D is undetermined. Germline CDR1 and CDR2: LNHNV and YYDKDF (reference sequence). This CDR3 region has 15 residues. Trimming cost V 1 base and J 0 bases, with 7 bases left between them. DNA of the CDR3: TGTGCCACCAGCAGAGTGGGCAGCTCTGGAAACACCATATATTTT. This codes for CATSRVGSSGNTIYF.

This chain links TRBV4-3 with TRBJ2-3, with 8 bases aligning to TRBD2. J lost 4 bases, V lost 4 bases, and 10 bases had no gene match. The CDR3 contains 16 residues. The germline V gene encodes CDR1 LGHNA and CDR2 YSLEER. The CDR3 DNA reads as TGCGCCAGCAGCCGATCATACGGGGGGGCTCCAGATACGCAGTATTTT. Its translation: CASSRSYGGAPDTQYF.

This clonotype was found many times. The chain uses TRBV5-1 and TRBJ2-1; D perhaps matches TRBD1 (6 bases). The V gene's germline CDR1 is SGHRS and CDR2 YFSETQ. The V end was cut by 5 bases, the J end by 2 bases, with 11 bases between. The CDR3 totals 14 residues. CDR3 region: CASRLQGTYNEQFF. The DNA of the CDR3 is TGCGCCAGCAGGTTACAGGGAACCTACAATGAGCAGTTCTTC. The full variable domain, its missing parts supplied by reference TRBV5-1 and TRBJ2-1, is KAGVTQTPRYLIKTRGQQVTLSCSPISGHRSVSWYQQTPGQGLQFLFEYFSETQRNKGNFPGRFSGRQFSNSRSEMNVSTLELGDSALYLCASRLQGTYNEQFFGPGTRLTVL.

V gene TRBV10-1 combines with J gene TRBJ1-2; unclear D gene. V was cut by 3 bases and J by 7 bases, with 0 bases left in between. The CDR3 runs to 9 residues. Germline loops: CDR1 WNHNN, CDR2 SYGVQD (reference sequence). CDR3 residues: CASSDGYTF. As DNA, the CDR3 is TGCGCCAGCAGTGATGGCTACACCTTC.

This clonotype was detected a few times. The V call is TRBV6-5, the J call TRBJ2-7; unclear D gene. This CDR3 is built from 14 residues. V shed 0 bases and J shed 3 bases, with 9 bases lying between them. Germline loops: CDR1 MNHEY, CDR2 SVGAGI. This CDR3 is CASSYSAVHYEQYF. The CDR3 DNA reads TGTGCCAGCAGTTACTCCGCGGTTCACTACGAGCAGTACTTC.

The sample holds many counts of this clonotype. The V and J genes are TRBV10-2 and TRBJ2-1; no clear D. The CDR3 covers 14 residues. V lost 4 bases to trimming and J lost 1 base, with 8 bases between them. Germline V CDR1 and CDR2: WSHSY, SAAADI. CDR3 coding DNA: TGCGCCAGCAGTGCCGCTAGTTCCTACAATGAGCAGTTCTTC. Protein sequence: CASSAASSYNEQFF.

This chain uses TRBV7-8 with TRBJ1-2; the D gene is possibly TRBD1 (5 bases). V was shortened by 1 base and J by 8 bases, with 17 bases between the two germline ends. This CDR3 contains 15 residues. The germline gives CDR1 SGHVS, CDR2 FQNEAQ. CDR3 protein: CASSLEARGLKGYTF. CDR3 DNA sequence: TGTGCCAGCAGCTTAGAAGCTCGGGGGTTGAAAGGCTACACCTTC.

This clonotype was seen more than once but under ten times. V is TRBV15 and J is TRBJ2-4; 12 positions agree with TRBD1. J was trimmed by 7 bases and V by 2 bases; bases with no gene match: 6. In germline, CDR1 is LNHNV, CDR2 YYDKDF (reference sequence). The CDR3 covers 16 residues. As DNA, the CDR3 is TGTGCCACCAGCAGACCTCCCGGGACAGGGGGCAACATTCAGTACTTC. It is translated as CATSRPPGTGGNIQYF.

V and J are TRBV28 and TRBJ2-7; 7 bases fit TRBD2. There are 12 residues in the CDR3. V was pared by 10 bases and J by 6 bases, with 9 bases of the junction left unmatched. Germline-derived CDR1 and CDR2 are MDHEN and SYDVKM. In nucleotides, the CDR3 is TGTGCCACTACCCGGGGGGATGTCGAGCAGTACGTC. It encodes CATTRGDVEQYV.